These 32 T cell receptor beta chains were sequenced from one sample in a study of control samples from healthy donors and cancer patients. The repertoire was sequenced with immunoSEQ multiplex PCR; TCRdb's copy has only in-frame clones and lacks some. The sample carries roughly 160,000 clones, about 95% recorded once. Sequencing input: PBMCs. The receptors stem from a man aged 55 to 69 with colorectal cancer.

The chain joins TRBV18 to TRBJ2-1, with 10 bases fitting TRBD2. There are 15 residues in the CDR3. Trimming took 6 bases from V and 5 from J; bases not matched to a gene: 7. Per the germline V gene, CDR1 is KGHSH and CDR2 is LQKENI. CDR3 protein: CASSLSGGGNNEQFF. The CDR3 coding sequence is TGTGCCAGCTCCCTCAGCGGGGGGGGAAACAATGAGCAGTTCTTC.

The chain couples TRBV11-2 to TRBJ2-7; D is unresolved. The ends were cut back, 1 base at V and 2 bases at J, with 9 bases in the middle. From germline, CDR1 is SGHAT and CDR2 FQNNGV. This CDR3 has 14 residues. CDR3 coding DNA: TGTGCCAGCAGCTTAGTGTCAGAAGCCTACGAGCAGTACTTC. It encodes CASSLVSEAYEQYF.

This sequence joins TRBV6-6 and TRBJ2-3; 11 bases match TRBD1. CDR3 size: 16 residues. The germline CDR1 and CDR2 sequences are MNHNY and SVGAGI (reference sequence). With V trimmed by 5 bases and J by 1 base, 5 bases remained unmatched. The CDR3, as DNA: TGTGCCAGCAGTGCCGGACAGGGGGCCGGCACAGATACGCAGTATTTT. Translated: CASSAGQGAGTDTQYF.

The chain joins TRBV6-5 to TRBJ2-7; TRBD1 might be the D (6 bases). Germline CDR1 is MNHEY and CDR2 is SVGAGI. Trimming shortened V by 2 bases and J by 0 bases, and 11 bases separated the two germline ends. The length of the CDR3 is 15 residues. CDR3: CASSYARGVSYEQYF. The CDR3 region has the DNA TGTGCCAGCAGTTACGCCAGGGGCGTCTCCTACGAGCAGTACTTC.

The gene calls are TRBV11-2 and TRBJ2-3; D remains ambiguous. The V gene lost 2 bases and the J gene lost 0 bases, with 6 bases spanning the gap. The CDR3 has 14 residues. Germline V CDR1 and CDR2: SGHAT, FQNNGV. The CDR3 here is CASSLWASTDTQYF. CDR3 nucleotides: TGTGCCAGCAGCTTATGGGCGAGCACAGATACGCAGTATTTT.

This clone came up once. An end of the junction differs from the germline gene, which may be a read error. This chain connects TRBV4-3 to TRBJ1-2, with D possibly matching TRBD1 (6 bases). Per germline, CDR1 LGHNA and CDR2 YSLEER. This CDR3 has 14 amino acids. The CDR3 DNA follows: TGCGCCAGCAGCCCTCAACAGGGCTCTGAAGGGGGGGCCTTC. Translating gives CASSPQQGSEGGAF.

The J gene is TRBJ2-5, the V gene TRBV10-3, with D unclear. Germline loops: CDR1 ENHRY, CDR2 SYGVKD. The CDR3 consists of 13 residues. The V end lost 7 bases, the J end lost 2 bases, and 11 bases lay between the germline ends. For the CDR3, the DNA is TGTGCCATCACCGAGCGACTTCAAGAGACCCAGTACTTC. This sequence encodes CAITERLQETQYF.

This sequence joins TRBV3-1 (or the pseudogene TRBV3-2) and TRBJ1-1; TRBD1 is a possible D gene (6 bases). V was trimmed by 6 bases and J by 2 bases, leaving 13 bases between them. The germline V gene encodes CDR1 LGHDT and CDR2 YNNKEL (reference sequence). The CDR3 spans 14 residues. CDR3: CASSSRGANTEAFF. The CDR3 coding sequence is TGTGCCAGCAGTTCCCGGGGGGCTAACACTGAAGCTTTCTTT.

V and J are TRBV24-1 and TRBJ1-5; D gene uncertain. The V gene's germline CDR1 is KGHDR and CDR2 SFDVKD. CDR3 size: 15 residues. V lost 3 bases and J 4 bases, leaving 12 bases between the germline ends. The CDR3 coding sequence is TGTGCCACCAGTGATCCCCGGACGGAGAATCAGCCCCAGCATTTT. Translation: CATSDPRTENQPQHF.

CDR3 sequence: CASSSLAQGNYGYTF. DNA of the CDR3: TGTGCCAGCTCTTCCCTCGCCCAGGGAAACTATGGCTACACCTTC. The rearrangement joins TRBV18 to TRBJ1-2; D is perhaps TRBD1 (5 bases). This CDR3 comprises 15 residues. Germline V CDR1 and CDR2: KGHSH, LQKENI. The ends were cut back, 6 bases at V and 2 bases at J, with 16 bases in the middle.

The rearrangement links TRBV19 to TRBJ2-7; D may be TRBD2 (5 bases). Germline CDR1 LNHDA, CDR2 SQIVND (reference sequence). The germline V and J ends were trimmed by 2 bases and 4 bases, with 15 bases remaining between them. The CDR3 totals 15 residues. CDR3 in DNA: TGTGCCAGTAGTATAAGGGCTAGCCGGGGATACGAGCAGTACTTC. Its translation: CASSIRASRGYEQYF.

This chain links TRBV10-3 with TRBJ2-3, with 7 bases fitting TRBD2. CDR1 ENHRY and CDR2 SYGVKD come from the germline V gene. The J segment lost 1 base and the V segment lost 2 bases, leaving 3 bases of the junction unmatched. The CDR3 runs to 15 residues. The CDR3 sequence is CAISEGTSGTDTQYF. As DNA, the CDR3 is TGTGCCATCAGTGAGGGAACTAGCGGCACAGATACGCAGTATTTT.

The V call is TRBV2, the J call TRBJ2-1, with a weak D call TRBD1 (5 bases). Between the trimmed V and J ends, which lost 7 bases and 4 bases, there was a span of 11 bases. This CDR3 has 13 residues. Germline-derived CDR1 and CDR2 are SNHLY and FYNNEI. CDR3 coding DNA: TGTGCCAGCACCTTACGACAGTACAATGAGCAGTTCTTC. Translated, it gives CASTLRQYNEQFF.

The V gene is TRBV27, the J gene TRBJ2-3; D is unclear. CDR1 is MNHEY, CDR2 SMNVEV, per germline (reference sequence). Between the trimmed V and J ends, which lost 2 bases and 2 bases, there was a span of 8 bases. This CDR3 comprises 14 residues. The CDR3 loop is CASSLMPYTDTQYF. CDR3 nucleotides: TGTGCCAGCAGTTTAATGCCCTACACAGATACGCAGTATTTT.

The rearrangement uses TRBV6-6 and TRBJ2-7, with D perhaps assigned TRBD1 or TRBD2 (5 bases each). The CDR3 has 15 amino acids. Trimming removed 2 bases from V and 4 bases from J, with 15 bases in between. Germline V gene data show CDR1 as MNHNY and CDR2 as SVGAGI (reference sequence). CDR3 region: CASSYEGDPPYEQYF. CDR3 nucleotides: TGTGCCAGCAGTTACGAAGGGGACCCACCTTACGAGCAGTACTTC.

This clone was seen a single time. The J gene is TRBJ1-1, the V gene TRBV5-6, with no clear D. V lost 1 base and J 0 bases, leaving 10 bases between the germline ends. Germline lookup yields CDR1 SGHDT and CDR2 YYEEEE. The CDR3 runs 15 residues. The CDR3 DNA sequence: TGTGCCAGCAGCTTGTTAGACGGATTGAACACTGAAGCTTTCTTT. Its translation: CASSLLDGLNTEAFF.

The rearrangement uses TRBV20-1 and TRBJ2-7; 9 bases agree with TRBD1. The CDR3 contains 15 residues. The germline gives CDR1 DFQATT, CDR2 SNEGSKA (reference sequence). The trim removed 3 bases at V and 2 bases at J, leaving 8 bases unmatched. The CDR3 region has the DNA TGCAGTGCTAGTGCCCTGGACAGGGGCCCCTACGAGCAGTACTTC. It encodes CSASALDRGPYEQYF.

The V and J genes are TRBV6-5 and TRBJ1-6; D unresolved. CDR3 length equals 11 residues. V was pared by 7 bases and J by 12 bases, with 10 bases between. Germline V gives CDR1 MNHEY, CDR2 SVGAGI. Written as DNA, the CDR3 is TGTGCCAGCAACGGCGGAGGACCCCTCCACTTT. Protein sequence: CASNGGGPLHF.

V gene TRBV28 combines with J gene TRBJ2-7, with 10 bases that match TRBD2. CDR1 and CDR2 from the germline V gene are MDHEN and SYDVKM. V gave up 5 bases and J gave up 2 bases; unmatched junction bases: 6. This CDR3 spans 15 amino acids. This CDR3 reads CASSGGAGGPYEQYF. DNA for the CDR3: TGTGCCAGCAGTGGGGGAGCGGGGGGGCCCTACGAGCAGTACTTC.

This rearrangement joins TRBV4-1 to TRBJ2-6; D not resolved. CDR1 MGHRA and CDR2 YSYEKL come from the germline V gene. V lost 3 bases to trimming and J lost 4 bases, with 10 bases between them. This CDR3 comprises 15 residues. CDR3 sequence: CASSQSRTGANVLTF. The DNA of the CDR3 is TGCGCCAGCAGCCAGAGCAGGACGGGGGCCAACGTCCTGACTTTC.

The V and J genes are TRBV11-2 and TRBJ2-7, with 7 bases that match TRBD1. V lost 4 bases and J lost 5; bases outside the gene matches: 8. This CDR3 is 14 amino acids long. CDR1 SGHAT and CDR2 FQNNGV come from the germline V gene. The CDR3 loop reads CASSSTGVSHEQYF. For the CDR3, the DNA is TGTGCCAGCAGCTCAACAGGGGTAAGCCACGAGCAGTACTTC.

This chain links TRBV18 with TRBJ1-2; 7 nucleotides align to TRBD1. The J segment lost 0 bases and the V segment lost 6 bases, leaving 4 bases of the junction unmatched. Germline assignment: CDR1 KGHSH and CDR2 LQKENI. The CDR3 spans 14 residues. DNA of the CDR3: TGTGCCAGCTCGCCGGGACAGACTAACTATGGCTACACCTTC. As protein: CASSPGQTNYGYTF.

V is TRBV6-5 and J is TRBJ1-2; 7 bases are a match to TRBD1. This CDR3 has 12 amino acids. The junction had 4 bases not matched to a gene; V was cut back by 5 bases and J by 7 bases. Germline CDR1 is MNHEY and CDR2 is SVGAGI. In DNA form, the CDR3 reads TGTGCCAGCAGTACACCAGGGGGTGGCTACACCTTC. Residues: CASSTPGGGYTF.

The chain links TRBV7-9 to TRBJ2-7; tentatively, D is TRBD1 (6 bases). Germline V gene lookup returns CDR1 SEHNR and CDR2 FQNEAQ (reference sequence). V lost 8 bases, J lost 0 bases, and 11 bases lay in between. CDR3 length: 13 residues. The CDR3 DNA follows: TGTGCCAGCGGGCGACAGGTCTCCTACGAGCAGTACTTC. This codes for CASGRQVSYEQYF.

The chain uses TRBV18 and TRBJ1-4; D possibly corresponds to TRBD1 (5 bases). Trimming took off 2 bases at V and 8 bases at J, with 9 bases between the two ends. Germline V gives CDR1 KGHSH, CDR2 LQKENI. The length of the CDR3 is 13 residues. As DNA, the CDR3 is TGTGCCAGCTCACCAGGGGCGGGGGAAAAACTGTTTTTT. This sequence encodes CASSPGAGEKLFF.

This clone came up once. The V call is TRBV7-8, the J call TRBJ1-1; D unclear. Between the trimmed V and J ends, which lost 6 bases and 4 bases, there was a span of 15 bases. Germline V gene sequence: CDR1 SGHVS, CDR2 FQNEAQ. This CDR3 is 14 amino acids long. The CDR3 nucleotides read TGTGCCAGCAGACCGCAAACCCTGGCCACTGAAGCTTTCTTT. Translated, it gives CASRPQTLATEAFF.

The rearrangement joins TRBV10-1 to TRBJ1-2; D gene ambiguous. V was clipped by 0 bases and J by 8 bases, with 7 bases between them. Germline V gene data show CDR1 as WNHNN and CDR2 as SYGVQD (reference sequence). This CDR3 is 12 amino acids long. CDR3 nucleotide sequence: TGCGCCAGCAGTGAGTCGAAGGGCGGCTACACCTTC. Translation: CASSESKGGYTF.

The rearrangement joins TRBV29-1 to TRBJ1-2; unclear D gene. Germline V lookup: CDR1 SQVTM, CDR2 ANQGSEA. V lost 5 bases, J lost 4 bases, and 14 bases lay in between. The CDR3 spans 13 residues. CDR3 residues: CSVLTDAFYGYTF. The CDR3 bases are TGCAGCGTTCTAACGGATGCCTTCTATGGCTACACCTTC.

The chain employs TRBV11-3 and TRBJ1-1; 9 nucleotides match TRBD1. V shed 5 bases, J shed 1 base, and the junction held 8 bases outside the gene matches. The germline gives CDR1 SGHNT, CDR2 YENEEA. The CDR3 sequence is 16 residues long. The CDR3 reads CASSGRDRASNTEAFF. CDR3 in DNA: TGTGCCAGCAGCGGCCGGGACAGGGCCTCGAACACTGAAGCTTTCTTT.

The rearrangement links TRBV10-1 to TRBJ1-5, with unresolved D. The CDR3 has 14 residues. The V gene's germline CDR1 is WNHNN and CDR2 SYGVQD (reference sequence). Trimming shortened V by 8 bases and J by 1 base, and 12 bases separated the two germline ends. DNA for the CDR3: TGCGCCAGCCGCGCCGGGCGGAGCAATCAGCCCCAGCATTTT. Translating gives CASRAGRSNQPQHF.

The chain couples TRBV3-1 (or the pseudogene TRBV3-2) to TRBJ2-5, with D uncertain. The CDR3 totals 15 residues. The germline V gene has CDR1 LGHDT and CDR2 YNNKEL (reference sequence). Trimming shortened V by 0 bases and J by 4 bases, and 12 bases separated the two germline ends. CDR3 nucleotides: TGTGCCAGCAGCCAAGATTCGACCGGCCGAGAGACCCAGTACTTC. It specifies CASSQDSTGRETQYF.

The gene calls are TRBV7-9 and TRBJ2-5; TRBD1 might be the D (6 bases). Trimming took 5 bases from V and 2 from J, leaving 15 bases between them. CDR3 size: 15 residues. Per the germline V gene, CDR1 is SEHNR and CDR2 is FQNEAQ (reference sequence). Here the CDR3 DNA reads TGTGCCAGCAGCCCAAACGGACAGTTACAAGAGACCCAGTACTTC. Protein: CASSPNGQLQETQYF. The full variable domain, in which reference TRBV7-9 and TRBJ2-5 provide the parts outside the CDR3, is DTGVSQNPRHKITKRGQNVTFRCDPISEHNRLYWYRQTLGQGPEFLTYFQNEAQLEKSRLLSDRFSAERPKGSFSTLEIQRTEQGDSAMYLCASSPNGQLQETQYFGPGTRLLVL.